Described below is a single TCR beta chain sequence and its context. Its target is not known. Every TCR cDNA molecule carried a tag that served as a unique molecular identifier. Each CDR3 protein gets one entry after TCRdb re-called the 5' RACE reads with MiXCR. In the table there are some 110,000 distinct CDR3 sequences, 9% to 15% of which are singletons. Time point specified: blood at routine non-recurrence follow-up after resection. Whole RNA obtained from tumor, nontumor lung or frozen PBMC underwent sequencing without sorting. This sample stems from a study of spatial heterogeneity in lung cancer. Study information: Patients with untreated early-stage non-small cell lung cancer, numbering approximately 70, were the donors. Sequenced follow-up PBMC samples came a median of around 26 months after resection, where available. Study observations and caveats: Whereas they appeared in blood less at follow-up, ubiquitous expanded tumor TCRs appeared there more at resection.

The CDR3 runs to 14 residues. V was shortened by 4 bases and J by 6 bases, with 15 bases between the two germline ends. CDR1 and CDR2 from the germline V gene are MNHNS and SASEGT. This rearrangement joins TRBV6-1 to TRBJ2-5, with D perhaps TRBD2 (5 bases). The clonotype comes from a male donor with early-stage non-small cell lung cancer. The sequencing here drew on PBMCs, taken at follow-up. The CDR3 DNA reads as TGTGCCAGCAGTGGGGAGATCCGTTTGAAGACCCAGTACTTC. The encoded protein is CASSGEIRLKTQYF.